The T cell receptor beta chain described here comes from a study of T cell responses to AZD1222 COVID-19 vaccine. Study conclusions and caveats: Clonal diversity may have been underestimated, and the donors were mostly white British, with more females than males.

Regarding this clone: Its target is unknown.

The CDR3 sequence is 13 residues long. The V and J ends lost 6 bases and 7 bases, in that order; junction bases with no gene match: 4. The V gene's germline CDR1 is MNHEY and CDR2 SMNVEV (reference sequence). Profiled with immunoSEQ multiplex PCR; TCRdb holds only in-frame clones, not every one. The sample yields 150,000 to 200,000 clones, 92% seen once. Sample: peripheral blood, taken 28 days after the second AZD1222 dose. This clonotype originated in an adult who received the AZD1222 COVID-19 vaccine. This rearrangement joins TRBV27 to TRBJ1-2; 11 positions agree with TRBD1. For the CDR3, the DNA is TGTGCCAGCAGACCGGGACAGGGGGGTGGCTACACCTTC. It encodes CASRPGQGGGYTF.